Listed here is a single T cell receptor beta chain. Clones were read by immunoSEQ multiplex PCR, and TCRdb kept only the in-frame ones, dropping some. The repertoire holds hundreds of thousands of clones, with 80% to 90% as singletons. The data stem from a study of blood T cell repertoires in COVID-19. Study-wide background: PBMCs, B-cell-depleted T cells, or T cells were the source of the cDNA or gDNA that made up the material.

The V gene end was trimmed by 6 bases and the J gene end by 0 bases; junction bases not matched to a gene: 7. The CDR3 totals 17 residues. Germline CDR1 MNHEY, CDR2 SMNVEV (reference sequence). The chain has TRBV27 and TRBJ2-6; 8 bases match TRBD1. The sample comprised peripheral blood. This receptor was taken from a woman aged 30 to 39 with COVID-19, enrolled during active disease. As DNA, the CDR3 is TGTGCCAGCAGAAGAGGACAGGGTATCTCTGGGGCCAACGTCCTGACTTTC. Translating it yields CASRRGQGISGANVLTF.